Following are 21 T cell receptor beta chains from one sample sequenced in a study of cytomegalovirus exposure and HLA in healthy donors. The PCR ran on 60 Vbeta and 13 Jbeta primers. TCRdb keeps only in-frame clones here, not all; method: immunoSEQ multiplex PCR. The data hold around 150,000 clones, with roughly 71% observed a single time. The sample was PBMCs. The receptors shown here come from a woman aged 40 to 55 in good health and CMV-seronegative.

V usage is TRBV6-6 and J usage is TRBJ1-1; possible D gene TRBD1, 6 bases. The V end was cut by 5 bases, the J end by 2 bases, with 15 bases between. Germline CDR1 is MNHNY and CDR2 is SVGAGI (reference sequence). The CDR3 covers 15 residues. CDR3 bases: TGTGCCAGCAGTAAACAGGGAACCTTAAACACTGAAGCTTTCTTT. It codes for CASSKQGTLNTEAFF.

V gene TRBV6-1 combines with J gene TRBJ1-6; 9 positions agree with TRBD1. Germline CDR1 is MNHNS and CDR2 is SASEGT. The V gene end was trimmed by 2 bases and the J gene end by 13 bases; junction bases not matched to a gene: 12. CDR3 size: 16 residues. The CDR3 protein is CASSEMGGQGISPLHF. CDR3 bases: TGTGCCAGCAGTGAAATGGGGGGACAGGGAATTAGCCCCCTCCACTTT.

The chain couples TRBV28 to TRBJ1-2; tentative D call: TRBD1 (6 bases). V was trimmed by 2 bases and J by 6 bases, leaving 13 bases between them. Germline V lookup: CDR1 MDHEN, CDR2 SYDVKM. The CDR3 has 14 residues. The CDR3 reads CASSLIAQGNGYTF. The CDR3 nucleotides are TGTGCCAGCAGTTTAATAGCCCAGGGGAATGGCTACACCTTC.

CDR3 sequence (DNA): TGTGCCAGCAGTGGAACTAGCGGGGCTTACAATGAGCAGTTCTTC. Amino acid sequence: CASSGTSGAYNEQFF. V and J are TRBV25-1 and TRBJ2-1; 10 bases are shared with TRBD2. The CDR3 has 15 residues. Per the germline V gene, CDR1 is MGHDK and CDR2 is SYGVNS. The ends lost 4 bases at V and 4 bases at J; junction bases unmatched: 4.

V and J are TRBV6-1 and TRBJ1-2, with a tentative D call TRBD1 (5 bases). Trimming removed 2 bases from V and 3 bases from J, with 10 bases in between. Germline V gene lookup returns CDR1 MNHNS and CDR2 SASEGT. The CDR3 sequence is 14 residues long. The CDR3 nucleotides are TGTGCCAGCAGTGAATGGCAGGGCGACTATGGCTACACCTTC. Translating it yields CASSEWQGDYGYTF.

This clone came up a few times. The chain recombines TRBV2 with TRBJ2-5; D possibly corresponds to TRBD2 (6 bases). This CDR3 region has 15 residues. CDR1 and CDR2 from the germline V gene are SNHLY and FYNNEI. With 8 bases removed from V and 4 bases from J, the gap between germline ends came to 20 bases. The DNA of the CDR3 is TGTGCCAGCGATGGCAAGGGACTCCGAAGAGAGACCCAGTACTTC. This encodes CASDGKGLRRETQYF.

J is TRBJ2-4 and V is TRBV29-1; possibly TRBD2 for D (7 bases). CDR1 and CDR2 (germline): SQVTM, ANQGSEA. The V gene lost 7 bases and the J gene lost 5 bases, with 12 bases spanning the gap. The CDR3 contains 12 residues. The CDR3 sequence: CSAPGGQNIQYF. The DNA of the CDR3 is TGCAGCGCTCCGGGGGGCCAAAACATTCAGTACTTC.

V gene TRBV18 combines with J gene TRBJ1-2; D possibly corresponds to TRBD1 (5 bases). This CDR3 is built from 13 residues. Trimming removed 2 bases at V and 8 bases at J, with 12 bases between. Germline V lookup: CDR1 KGHSH, CDR2 LQKENI. CDR3 sequence reads: CASSPIGVNGYTF. The CDR3 DNA sequence: TGTGCCAGCTCACCAATAGGGGTAAACGGCTACACCTTC. Variable domain in full (rest from reference TRBV18 and TRBJ1-2): NAGVMQNPRHLVRRRGQEARLRCSPMKGHSHVYWYRQLPEEGLKFMVYLQKENIIDESGMPKERFSAEFPKEGPSILRIQQVVRGDSAAYFCASSPIGVNGYTFGSGTRLTVV.

This rearrangement joins TRBV15 to TRBJ2-2, with 9 bases matching TRBD1. This CDR3 contains 19 residues. The V segment lost 5 bases and the J segment 4 bases; nucleotides outside the gene matches: 17. Germline V lookup: CDR1 LNHNV, CDR2 YYDKDF (reference sequence). Here the CDR3 reads CATSGKGGQGSPLTGELFF. CDR3 sequence (DNA): TGTGCCACCAGCGGCAAGGGAGGACAGGGGAGCCCCCTCACCGGGGAGCTGTTTTTT.

The chain combines TRBV6-1 with TRBJ1-1, with a weak D call TRBD1 (5 bases). Trimming took 6 bases from V and 7 from J, leaving 15 bases between them. Germline assignment: CDR1 MNHNS and CDR2 SASEGT. The CDR3 consists of 13 residues. CDR3: CASSERGGSEAFF. The CDR3 DNA is TGTGCCAGCAGCGAAAGGGGTGGCAGTGAAGCTTTCTTT.

The rearrangement uses TRBV10-3 and TRBJ1-1, with a possible D match to TRBD1 (5 bases). CDR3 length equals 17 residues. Germline CDR1 and CDR2: ENHRY and SYGVKD. V gave up 0 bases and J gave up 2 bases, with 16 bases separating them. For the CDR3, the DNA is TGTGCCATCAGTGAGTCGACGGACAAGCTACACAACACTGAAGCTTTCTTT. As protein: CAISESTDKLHNTEAFF.

This clone was counted a few times. This chain uses TRBV28 with TRBJ1-2; TRBD1 aligns across 9 bases. This CDR3 is built from 12 residues. From germline, CDR1 is MDHEN and CDR2 SYDVKM. In nucleotides, the CDR3 is TGTGTCGCGGGACAGGGAAACTATGGCTACACCTTC. It encodes CVAGQGNYGYTF.

The V gene is TRBV5-1, the J gene TRBJ1-1; TRBD1 is a possible D gene (5 bases). This CDR3 has 16 residues. V was shortened by 5 bases and J by 1 base, with 18 bases between the two germline ends. Germline V lookup: CDR1 SGHRS, CDR2 YFSETQ. CDR3 bases: TGCGCCAGCAGTCGTGTGGGGGGAGTACAGAACACTGAAGCTTTCTTT. This sequence encodes CASSRVGGVQNTEAFF.

The V and J genes are TRBV9 and TRBJ1-2, with 10 nucleotides matching TRBD1. Germline CDR1 reads SGDLS; CDR2 reads YYNGEE. Trimming cost V 4 bases and J 4 bases; bases outside gene matches: 7. This CDR3 region has 15 residues. The CDR3 region is CASSLEGQGFYGYTF. The CDR3 DNA follows: TGTGCCAGCAGCCTGGAGGGACAGGGGTTCTATGGCTACACCTTC.

The chain uses TRBV6-1 and TRBJ2-3, with 11 bases lining up with TRBD2. Germline CDR1 MNHNS, CDR2 SASEGT. The CDR3 covers 17 residues. V shed 4 bases, J shed 2 bases, and the junction held 8 bases outside the gene matches. CDR3 DNA sequence: TGTGCCAGCAGTGCCTCCCTAGCGGGGGGTAACACAGATACGCAGTATTTT. It codes for CASSASLAGGNTDTQYF.

This sequence joins TRBV4-1 and TRBJ1-4; maybe TRBD1 (6 bases). The CDR3 is 16 residues long. Trimming stripped 3 bases from V and 4 bases from J, with 15 bases between. Germline values: CDR1 MGHRA, CDR2 YSYEKL. For the CDR3, the DNA is TGCGCCAGCAGCCAGACCCAAGGACAGATTAATGAAAAACTGTTTTTT. This encodes CASSQTQGQINEKLFF.

The J gene is TRBJ2-3, the V gene TRBV5-4; D is unresolved. CDR3 length equals 13 residues. Trimming took off 4 bases at V and 1 base at J, with 7 bases between the two ends. CDR1 is SGHNT, CDR2 YYREEE, per germline (reference sequence). CDR3 sequence: CASSTGGTDTQYF. The CDR3 nucleotides are TGTGCCAGCAGCACCGGAGGCACAGATACGCAGTATTTT. Full variable domain (rest looked up from reference TRBV5-4 and TRBJ2-3): ETGVTQSPTHLIKTRGQQVTLRCSSQSGHNTVSWYQQALGQGPQFIFQYYREEENGRGNFPPRFSGLQFPNYSSELNVNALELDDSALYLCASSTGGTDTQYFGPGTRLTVL.

This clone has a handful of counts. This chain's CDR3 is CASSFRSHGGAEQYF. CDR3 DNA: TGTGCCAGCAGTTTCCGGTCTCACGGGGGGGCCGAGCAGTACTTC. The chain combines TRBV27 with TRBJ2-7; 8 nucleotides line up with TRBD2. J was trimmed by 6 bases and V by 3 bases; bases with no gene match: 10. The V gene's germline CDR1 is MNHEY and CDR2 SMNVEV (reference sequence). The CDR3 contains 15 residues.

The chain employs TRBV6-5 and TRBJ2-7, with 7 bases that match TRBD1. This CDR3 spans 14 amino acids. V was clipped by 5 bases and J by 6 bases; unmatched bases: 10. From germline, CDR1 is MNHEY and CDR2 SVGAGI. In nucleotides, the CDR3 is TGTGCCAGCAGTCGCGGACTCTCAGGGGGCGAGCAGTACTTC. It codes for CASSRGLSGGEQYF.

In DNA, the CDR3 is TGTGCCAGCAGTACAATCGGGGGGCTGGGCACTGAAGCTTTCTTT. It is translated as CASSTIGGLGTEAFF. The chain combines TRBV28 with TRBJ1-1; possibly TRBD1 for D (6 bases). Germline V lookup: CDR1 MDHEN, CDR2 SYDVKM. This CDR3 is built from 15 residues. V was shortened by 5 bases and J by 4 bases, with 17 bases between the two germline ends.

This chain joins TRBV7-9 and TRBJ2-7, with TRBD2 as a possible D gene (6 bases). The CDR3 covers 15 residues. Trimming stripped 4 bases from V and 3 bases from J, with 16 bases between. Germline V CDR1 and CDR2: SEHNR, FQNEAQ (reference sequence). The CDR3 DNA reads TGTGCCAGCAGCTACCTAACGGGGGTCAACTACGAGCAGTACTTC. Translated: CASSYLTGVNYEQYF.